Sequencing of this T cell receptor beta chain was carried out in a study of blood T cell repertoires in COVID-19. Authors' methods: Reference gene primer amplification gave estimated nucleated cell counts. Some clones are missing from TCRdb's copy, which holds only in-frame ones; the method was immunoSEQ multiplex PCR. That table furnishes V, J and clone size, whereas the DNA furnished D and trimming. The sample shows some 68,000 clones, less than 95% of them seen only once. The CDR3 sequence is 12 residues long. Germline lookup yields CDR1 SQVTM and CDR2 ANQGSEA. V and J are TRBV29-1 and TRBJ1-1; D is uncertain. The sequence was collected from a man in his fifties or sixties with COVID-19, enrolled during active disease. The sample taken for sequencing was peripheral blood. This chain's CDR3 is CRASEIGTEAFF. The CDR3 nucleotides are TGCAGAGCCAGCGAGATTGGAACTGAAGCTTTCTTT.